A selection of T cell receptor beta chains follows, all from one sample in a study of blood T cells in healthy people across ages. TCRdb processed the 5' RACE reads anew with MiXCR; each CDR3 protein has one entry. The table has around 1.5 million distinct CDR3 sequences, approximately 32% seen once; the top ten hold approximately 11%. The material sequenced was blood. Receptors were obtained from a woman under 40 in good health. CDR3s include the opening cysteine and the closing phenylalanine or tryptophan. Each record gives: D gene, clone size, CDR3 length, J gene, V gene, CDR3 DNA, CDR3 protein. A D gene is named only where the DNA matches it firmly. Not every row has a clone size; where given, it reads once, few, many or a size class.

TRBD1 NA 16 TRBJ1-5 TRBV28 TGTGCCAGCAGTTTAGGGGGACAGGGGGCTAATCAGCCCCAGCATTTT CASSLGGQGANQPQHF
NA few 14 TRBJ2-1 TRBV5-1 TGCGCCAGCAGCTTGGAGGTGGGAAACAATGAGCAGTTCTTC CASSLEVGNNEQFF
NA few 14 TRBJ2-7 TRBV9 TGTGCCAGCAGCAGACAGACGTCCCCCTACGAGCAGTACTTC CASSRQTSPYEQYF
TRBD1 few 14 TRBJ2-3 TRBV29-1 TGCAGCGTTCCTGACAGGGGTGGCGCAGATACGCAGTATTTT CSVPDRGGADTQYF
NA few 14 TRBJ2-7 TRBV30 TGTGCCTGGAGTACCGGGTCCCCGGCCATCGAGCAGTACTTC CAWSTGSPAIEQYF
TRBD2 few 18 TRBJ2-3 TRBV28 TGTGCCAGCTTGCCTCGGGGGGGCACAACAAGGAGCACAGATACGCAGTATTTT CASLPRGGTTRSTDTQYF
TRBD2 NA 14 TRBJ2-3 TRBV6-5 TGTGCCACCCTGGGGAGGCGGGAGACAGATACGCAGTATTTT CATLGRRETDTQYF
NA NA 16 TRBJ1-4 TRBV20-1 TGCAGTGCTAGAGACAGGGGCGCGGCAACTAATGAAAAACTGTTTTTT CSARDRGAATNEKLFF
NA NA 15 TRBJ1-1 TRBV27 TGTGCCAGCAGTTTATCGTACTCCGGAAACACTGAAGCTTTCTTT CASSLSYSGNTEAFF
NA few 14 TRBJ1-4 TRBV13 TGTGCCAGCAGTTCCGGGCCAACTAATGAAAAACTGTTTTTT CASSSGPTNEKLFF
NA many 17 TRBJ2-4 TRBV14 TGTGCCAGCAGCCAAGGCGGGATTACCCGAGCCAAAAACATTCAGTACTTC CASSQGGITRAKNIQYF
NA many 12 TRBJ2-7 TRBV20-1 TGCAGTGCTACTAGGAGCTCCTACGAGCAGTACTTC CSATRSSYEQYF
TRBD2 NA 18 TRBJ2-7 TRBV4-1 TGCGCCAGCAGCCACTCACTAGCGGGAGCAATTTTGGCCTACGAGCAGTACTTC CASSHSLAGAILAYEQYF
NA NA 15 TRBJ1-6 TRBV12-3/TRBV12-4 TGTGCCAGCAGTTCATATGACAGGCCCGATTCACCCCTCCACTTT CASSSYDRPDSPLHF
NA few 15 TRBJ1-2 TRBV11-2 TGTGCCAGCAGCTTAGGGGAAGGGGGTTTCTATGGCTACACCTTC CASSLGEGGFYGYTF
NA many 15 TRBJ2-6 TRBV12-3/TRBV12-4 TGTGCCAGCAGTTCGGGGAGCTCTGGGGCCAACGTCCTGACTTTC CASSSGSSGANVLTF
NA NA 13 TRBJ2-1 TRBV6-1 TGTGCCAGCAGTGTGCAACGTCGGGATGAGCAGTTCTTC CASSVQRRDEQFF
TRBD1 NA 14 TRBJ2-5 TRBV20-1 TGCAGTGCTACCCAGCCCCAGGGGGTAGAGACCCAGTACTTC CSATQPQGVETQYF
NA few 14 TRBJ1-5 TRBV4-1 TGCGCCAGCAGCCAAGAACTTAGGCAGCAGCCCCAGCATTTT CASSQELRQQPQHF
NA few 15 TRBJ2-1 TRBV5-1 TGCGCCAGCAGCTTGGCGGAGATAGCTTACAATGAGCAGTTCTTC CASSLAEIAYNEQFF
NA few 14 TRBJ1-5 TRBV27 TGTGCCAGCAGTACCCGAGCATCCGGACAGCCCCAGCATTTT CASSTRASGQPQHF
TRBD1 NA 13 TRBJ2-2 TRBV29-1 TGCAGCGTTGAGGGGGACAGCACCGGGGAGCTGTTTTTT CSVEGDSTGELFF
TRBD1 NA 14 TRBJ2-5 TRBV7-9 TGTGCCAGCAGCTCTCGACAGGGACAAGAGATCCAGTACTTC CASSSRQGQEIQYF